This T cell receptor (beta chain) comes out of a study of CD8 T cells in ankylosing spondylitis. V gave up 5 bases and J gave up 2 bases, with 9 bases separating them. Germline CDR1 is MNHEY and CDR2 is SMNVEV (reference sequence). The CDR3 is made up of 13 amino acids. TCRdb used MiXCR to reprocess the 5' RACE reads, holding one entry per CDR3 protein. The data contain about 90,000 distinct CDR3 sequences, 25% to 35% of them seen just once; the ten biggest clones take up roughly three fifths. The chain uses TRBV27 and TRBJ1-2; D gene unclear. The TCR originated in a male donor with ankylosing spondylitis or in good health (not recorded which). Sequencing was carried out using blood, either unsorted or a sorted T cell fraction (not recorded which). CDR3 DNA sequence: TGTGCCAGCAGTCCTGGACCGAACTATGGCTACACCTTC. Its translation: CASSPGPNYGYTF.